The present TCR beta chain was sequenced within a study of CD8+ T cells in alopecia areata. Isolated RNA was reverse transcribed into cDNA used as the sequencing template. The assay was immunoSEQ multiplex PCR, and TCRdb's table has in-frame clones only and misses some. The data show some 170,000 clones, with less than 80% seen just once and about an eighth held by the top ten. Findings of the study overall: Patients shared TCRs less clearly than mice did, possibly owing to HLA. Scalp samples also yield sequences of resident alphabeta T cells from normal skin.

Regarding this clone: What it recognizes is unknown.

Individuals with alopecia areata gave both lesional scalp punch biopsies and peripheral blood for collection. CDR3 size: 14 residues. V gave up 7 bases and J gave up 8 bases, with 18 bases separating them. From germline, CDR1 is SGDLS and CDR2 YYNGEE. The sequences come from CD8+ T cells sorted from blood, collected at week 0. The chain links TRBV9 to TRBJ2-2; the D call may be TRBD1 or TRBD2 (5 bases each). This clonotype originated in a human donor with alopecia areata. This CDR3 is CASGGGTNIGELFF. The CDR3 DNA reads as TGTGCCAGCGGGGGTGGCACCAATATTGGGGAGCTGTTTTTT.